These 15 T cell receptor beta chains originate from one sample sequenced in a study of blood T cell repertoires in COVID-19. The repertoire was sequenced with immunoSEQ multiplex PCR; TCRdb's copy has only in-frame clones and lacks some. This table holds 95,000 to 150,000 clones, 86% found once. The sample taken for sequencing was peripheral blood. The receptors here all came from a human donor in a cohort sampled during active COVID-19.

The chain is built from TRBV12-5 and TRBJ1-1; 8 nucleotides line up with TRBD1. Germline values: CDR1 LGHNT, CDR2 FRNRAP. The CDR3 is 13 residues long. Trimming cost V 7 bases and J 1 base; bases outside gene matches: 2. The CDR3 DNA is TGTGCTAGTGCCGGACAGGGGAACACTGAAGCTTTCTTT. This translates into CASAGQGNTEAFF.

This chain joins TRBV6-4 and TRBJ2-1, with 10 nucleotides matching TRBD2. Trimming removed 3 bases from V and 10 bases from J; junction bases left unmatched: 15. CDR1 and CDR2 from the germline V gene are MRHNA and SNTAGT. This CDR3 has 17 amino acids. The CDR3 DNA is TGTGCCAGCAGTGAATACAGTGCGTCTAGCGGGAGTCGGGAGCAGTTCTTC. Protein: CASSEYSASSGSREQFF.

The chain has TRBV9 and TRBJ1-1, with a weak D call TRBD1 (6 bases). This CDR3 is built from 14 residues. Trimming pared 3 bases from V and 6 bases from J, leaving 15 bases between. CDR1 SGDLS and CDR2 YYNGEE come from the germline V gene. As DNA, the CDR3 is TGTGCCAGCAGCGGAGGCGGGGGCCGAGCTGAAGCTTTCTTT. Encoded protein: CASSGGGGRAEAFF.

The chain joins TRBV27 to TRBJ1-2; 7 nucleotides match TRBD1. Losses at the gene ends were 0 bases for V and 4 bases for J; bases not matched to a gene: 5. Germline V gene data show CDR1 as MNHEY and CDR2 as SMNVEV (reference sequence). The CDR3 runs 15 residues. This chain's CDR3 is CASSLSKGASYGYTF. DNA of the CDR3: TGTGCCAGCAGTTTATCTAAGGGGGCTAGCTATGGCTACACCTTC.

The V call is TRBV5-1, the J call TRBJ2-5; 8 bases fit TRBD2. The junction had 7 bases not matched to a gene; V was cut back by 4 bases and J by 5 bases. The CDR3 covers 14 residues. From germline, CDR1 is SGHRS and CDR2 YFSETQ. In DNA, the CDR3 is TGCGCCAGCAGCCCGTCGGGGGGGCTGGAGACCCAGTACTTC. It yields the protein CASSPSGGLETQYF.

V usage is TRBV11-2 and J usage is TRBJ1-5, with a tentative D call TRBD1 (6 bases). Germline assignment: CDR1 SGHAT and CDR2 FQNNGV. Between the trimmed V and J ends, which lost 1 base and 7 bases, there was a span of 17 bases. The length of the CDR3 is 16 residues. CDR3 coding DNA: TGTGCCAGCAGCTTAGGTTCAACAGGGTCGGGGCAGCCCCAGCATTTT. Protein sequence: CASSLGSTGSGQPQHF.

In DNA, the CDR3 is TGTGCCAGCAGTCCTGGCAGATACAATGAGCAGTTCTTC. Translated: CASSPGRYNEQFF. The chain recombines TRBV6-5 with TRBJ2-1; D gene ambiguous. CDR1 MNHEY and CDR2 SVGAGI come from the germline V gene. Trimming cost V 5 bases and J 4 bases, with 9 bases left between them. This CDR3 has 13 residues.

CDR3 DNA sequence: TGCGCCAGCAGTGAACAGGGAGACAATGAGCAGTTCTTC. Translation gives CASSEQGDNEQFF. This rearrangement joins TRBV10-1 to TRBJ2-1, with a tentative D call TRBD1 (6 bases). V gave up 3 bases and J gave up 5 bases, with 8 bases separating them. This CDR3 spans 13 amino acids. The germline V gene has CDR1 WNHNN and CDR2 SYGVQD (reference sequence).

The V call is TRBV28, the J call TRBJ1-5, with D possibly matching TRBD1 (6 bases). The ends were cut back, 7 bases at V and 5 bases at J, with 18 bases in the middle. This CDR3 region has 15 residues. Looked up from germline, CDR1 is MDHEN and CDR2 is SYDVKM. CDR3 region: CASTLGGSPYQPQHF. CDR3 in DNA: TGTGCCAGCACTCTTGGGGGCAGCCCTTATCAGCCCCAGCATTTT.

The chain is built from TRBV7-2 and TRBJ2-7, with 9 bases aligning to TRBD2. In germline, CDR1 is SGHTA, CDR2 FQGNSA. J lost 7 bases, V lost 1 base, and 8 bases had no gene match. CDR3 length: 15 amino acids. CDR3 nucleotide sequence: TGTGCCAGCAGCTTAGAAGTGGTCCTAGCGGGGGAGCAGTACTTC. Its protein is CASSLEVVLAGEQYF.

This chain joins TRBV7-2 and TRBJ1-3; TRBD1 might be the D (5 bases). The germline gives CDR1 SGHTA, CDR2 FQGNSA. There are 14 residues in the CDR3. Trimming took 5 bases from V and 4 from J, leaving 12 bases between them. CDR3 sequence (DNA): TGTGCCAGCAGCCCCGTGGGGGGAGGAAACACCATATATTTT. It encodes CASSPVGGGNTIYF.

The rearrangement joins TRBV10-1 to TRBJ2-7; 9 nucleotides match TRBD2. The CDR3 is made up of 17 amino acids. Germline V gene lookup returns CDR1 WNHNN and CDR2 SYGVQD (reference sequence). Trimming at V came to 6 bases and at J to 3 bases, leaving 15 bases not matched to a gene. The CDR3 region has the DNA TGCGCCAGCAGGGGCGGAGGGTCGCTAGCGGGACGCTACGAGCAGTACTTC. Amino acids: CASRGGGSLAGRYEQYF.

The chain recombines TRBV5-1 with TRBJ2-7, with D possibly matching TRBD2 (6 bases). The germline V gene has CDR1 SGHRS and CDR2 YFSETQ. The germline V and J ends were trimmed by 6 bases and 2 bases, with 15 bases remaining between them. CDR3 length: 14 amino acids. The CDR3: CASTPGTYAYEQYF. The CDR3, as DNA: TGCGCCAGCACTCCCGGGACTTACGCCTACGAGCAGTACTTC.

This chain connects TRBV11-3 to TRBJ2-1; 7 nucleotides align to TRBD2. Germline CDR1 SGHNT, CDR2 YENEEA. The trim removed 0 bases at V and 6 bases at J, leaving 8 bases unmatched. The CDR3 length is 16 residues. CDR3 nucleotide sequence: TGTGCCAGCAGCTTAGATGGGCGGGAGCGGGTCAATGAGCAGTTCTTC. It yields the protein CASSLDGRERVNEQFF.

Concerning this clone itself: One end of the junction is discordant with germline, which a read error may explain. The V call is TRBV20-1, the J call TRBJ2-7; weak D call: TRBD2 (6 bases). CDR3 size: 11 residues. Germline V gene sequence: CDR1 DFQATT, CDR2 SNEGSKA (reference sequence). This chain's CDR3 is CSARGDLDSSF. The CDR3 DNA reads TGCAGTGCTAGGGGGGACTTGGACTCATCTTTC.